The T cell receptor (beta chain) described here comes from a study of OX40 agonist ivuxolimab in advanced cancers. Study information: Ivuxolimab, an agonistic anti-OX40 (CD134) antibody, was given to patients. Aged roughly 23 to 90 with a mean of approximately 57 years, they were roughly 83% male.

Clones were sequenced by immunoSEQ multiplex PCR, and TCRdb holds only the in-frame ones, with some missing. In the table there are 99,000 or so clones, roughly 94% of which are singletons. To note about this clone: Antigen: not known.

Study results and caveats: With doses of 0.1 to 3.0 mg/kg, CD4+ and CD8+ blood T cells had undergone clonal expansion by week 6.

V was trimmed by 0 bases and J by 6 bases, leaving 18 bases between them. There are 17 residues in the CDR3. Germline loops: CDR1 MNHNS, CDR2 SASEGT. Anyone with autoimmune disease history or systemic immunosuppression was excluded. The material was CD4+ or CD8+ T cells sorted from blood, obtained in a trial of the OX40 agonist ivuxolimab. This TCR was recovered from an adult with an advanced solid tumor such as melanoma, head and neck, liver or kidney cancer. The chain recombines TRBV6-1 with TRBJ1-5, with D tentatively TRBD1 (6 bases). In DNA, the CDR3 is TGTGCCAGCAGTGAAGCCTCCGGCAGGGGTCGGGGTCAGCCCCAGCATTTT. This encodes CASSEASGRGRGQPQHF.